This T cell receptor beta chain was sequenced during a study of CXCR3-negative and CXCR3-positive naive CD8 T cells. TRB cDNA was prepared as libraries by UMI-labeled 5' RACE. TCRdb re-called the 5' RACE reads and catalogs CDR3 proteins one per entry, DNA excluded. The sample table includes some 130,000 distinct CDR3 sequences. The CDR3 has 14 residues. CDR1 and CDR2 from the germline V gene are LNHDA and SQIVND (reference sequence). Naive CD8+ T cells showed CD45RO-CCR7+CD27+CD95-. The specimen was naive CXCR3- CD8+ T cells from blood. Subset of the sample: CD45RO-CCR7+CD27+CD95- naive CD8+ T cells lacking CXCR3 (TNR3-). The chain couples TRBV19 to TRBJ1-5; absent DNA, TCRdb's TRBD1 call cannot be checked. This receptor was taken from a human donor in good health. Some clones in this sample may be carry-over from other donors' samples. The CDR3 sequence is CASRNPGNNQPQHF.